This T cell receptor beta chain is from a study of cytomegalovirus exposure and HLA in healthy donors. The PCR employed 60 Vbeta primers together with 13 Jbeta primers. The repertoire was sequenced with immunoSEQ multiplex PCR; TCRdb's copy has only in-frame clones and lacks some. The sample shows 130,000 or so clones, approximately 75% of them seen only once. Findings and caveats of the study: Most TCR beta V segments were productive about 87% or about 30% of the time in an earlier analysis. A later analysis linked a missense DCLRE1C variant to TCR beta V- and J-gene trimming. The authors assumed roughly uniform sequencing depth across donors for presence/absence analyses. A likely sequencing artifact accounted for one observed cluster of highly shared sequence variants.

With respect to this clone: Its antigen remains unknown.

V lost 5 bases to trimming and J lost 5 bases; unmatched junction nucleotides: 7. Germline V gene lookup returns CDR1 SGHVS and CDR2 FNYEAQ. There are 14 residues in the CDR3. This receptor was identified in a man aged 45-65 years in good health and CMV-seropositive. Source material: PBMCs. The chain links TRBV7-6 to TRBJ2-5; 8 bases align to TRBD2. The CDR3 coding sequence is TGTGCCAGCAGCCTATACGGGAGGGGGGAGACCCAGTACTTC. It is translated as CASSLYGRGETQYF.